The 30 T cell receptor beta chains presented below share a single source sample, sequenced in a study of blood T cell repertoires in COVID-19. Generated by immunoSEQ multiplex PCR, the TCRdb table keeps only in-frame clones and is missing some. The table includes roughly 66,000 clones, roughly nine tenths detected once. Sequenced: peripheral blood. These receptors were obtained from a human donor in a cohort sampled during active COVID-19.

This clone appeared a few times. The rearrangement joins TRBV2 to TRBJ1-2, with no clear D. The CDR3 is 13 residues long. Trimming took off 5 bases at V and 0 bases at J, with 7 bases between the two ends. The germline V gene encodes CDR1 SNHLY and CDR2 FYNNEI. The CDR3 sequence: CASSTDTNYGYTF. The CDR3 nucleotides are TGTGCCAGCAGTACAGATACTAACTATGGCTACACCTTC. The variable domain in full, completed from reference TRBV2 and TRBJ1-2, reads EPEVTQTPSHQVTQMGQEVILRCVPISNHLYFYWYRQILGQKVEFLVSFYNNEISEKSEIFDDQFSVERPDGSNFTLKIRSTKLEDSAMYFCASSTDTNYGYTFGSGTRLTVV.

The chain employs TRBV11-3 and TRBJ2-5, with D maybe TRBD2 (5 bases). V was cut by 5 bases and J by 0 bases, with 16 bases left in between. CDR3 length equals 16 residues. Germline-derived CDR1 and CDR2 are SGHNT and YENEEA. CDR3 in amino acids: CASSLGAQLHQETQYF. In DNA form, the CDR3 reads TGTGCCAGCAGCCTGGGAGCCCAACTGCACCAAGAGACCCAGTACTTC. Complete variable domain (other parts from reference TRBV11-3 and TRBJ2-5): EAGVVQSPRYKIIEKKQPVAFWCNPISGHNTLYWYLQNLGQGPELLIRYENEEAVDDSQLPKDRFSAERLKGVDSTLKIQPAELGDSAVYLCASSLGAQLHQETQYFGPGTRLLVL.

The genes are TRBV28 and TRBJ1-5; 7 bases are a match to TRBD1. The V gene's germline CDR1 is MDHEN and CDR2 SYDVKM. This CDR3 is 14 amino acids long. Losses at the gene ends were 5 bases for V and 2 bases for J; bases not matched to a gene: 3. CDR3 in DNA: TGTGCCAGCAGTCTAGACAGGGGCAATCAGCCCCAGCATTTT. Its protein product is CASSLDRGNQPQHF.

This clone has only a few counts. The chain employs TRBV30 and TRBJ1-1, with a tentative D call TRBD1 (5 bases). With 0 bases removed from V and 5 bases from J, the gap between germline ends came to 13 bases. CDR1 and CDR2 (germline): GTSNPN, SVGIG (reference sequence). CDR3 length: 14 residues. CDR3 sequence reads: CAWSVLKGKTEAFF. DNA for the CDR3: TGTGCCTGGAGTGTACTCAAGGGGAAGACTGAAGCTTTCTTT.

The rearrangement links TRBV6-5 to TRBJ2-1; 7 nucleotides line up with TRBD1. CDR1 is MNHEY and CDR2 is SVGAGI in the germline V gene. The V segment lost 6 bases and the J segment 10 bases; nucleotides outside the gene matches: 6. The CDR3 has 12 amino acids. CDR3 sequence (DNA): TGTGCCAGCAGGACAGACAGGGAAGAGCAGTTCTTC. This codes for CASRTDREEQFF.

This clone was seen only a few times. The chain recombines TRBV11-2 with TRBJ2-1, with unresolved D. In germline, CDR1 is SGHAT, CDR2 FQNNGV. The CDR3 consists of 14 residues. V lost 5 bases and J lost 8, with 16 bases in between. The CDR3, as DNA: TGTGCCAGCAGCGCAGACTTTCTTATCTATGAGCAGTTCTTC. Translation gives CASSADFLIYEQFF. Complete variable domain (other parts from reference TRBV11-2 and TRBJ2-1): EAGVAQSPRYKIIEKRQSVAFWCNPISGHATLYWYQQILGQGPKLLIQFQNNGVVDDSQLPKDRFSAERLKGVDSTLKIQPAKLEDSAVYLCASSADFLIYEQFFGPGTRLTVL.

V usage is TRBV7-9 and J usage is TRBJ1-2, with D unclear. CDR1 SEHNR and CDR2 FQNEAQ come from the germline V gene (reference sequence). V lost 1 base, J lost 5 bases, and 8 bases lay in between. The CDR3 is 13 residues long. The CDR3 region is CASSLDTVYGYTF. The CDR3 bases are TGTGCCAGCAGCTTAGATACAGTTTATGGCTACACCTTC. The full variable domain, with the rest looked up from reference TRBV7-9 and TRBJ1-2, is DTGVSQNPRHKITKRGQNVTFRCDPISEHNRLYWYRQTLGQGPEFLTYFQNEAQLEKSRLLSDRFSAERPKGSFSTLEIQRTEQGDSAMYLCASSLDTVYGYTFGSGTRLTVV.

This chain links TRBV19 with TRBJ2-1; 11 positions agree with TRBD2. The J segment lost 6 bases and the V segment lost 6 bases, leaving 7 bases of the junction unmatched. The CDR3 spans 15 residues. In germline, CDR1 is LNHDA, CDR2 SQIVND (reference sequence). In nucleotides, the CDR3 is TGTGCCAGTAGGTCTAGCGGGGGGCAATTCAATGAGCAGTTCTTC. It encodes CASRSSGGQFNEQFF.

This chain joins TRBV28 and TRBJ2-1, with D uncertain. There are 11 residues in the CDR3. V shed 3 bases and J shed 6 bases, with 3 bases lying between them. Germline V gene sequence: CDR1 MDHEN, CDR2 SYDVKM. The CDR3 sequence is CASSFLNEQFF. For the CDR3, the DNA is TGTGCCAGCAGTTTTCTCAATGAGCAGTTCTTC. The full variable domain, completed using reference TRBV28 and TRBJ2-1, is DVKVTQSSRYLVKRTGEKVFLECVQDMDHENMFWYRQDPGLGLRLIYFSYDVKMKEKGDIPEGYSVSREKKERFSLILESASTNQTSMYLCASSFLNEQFFGPGTRLTVL.

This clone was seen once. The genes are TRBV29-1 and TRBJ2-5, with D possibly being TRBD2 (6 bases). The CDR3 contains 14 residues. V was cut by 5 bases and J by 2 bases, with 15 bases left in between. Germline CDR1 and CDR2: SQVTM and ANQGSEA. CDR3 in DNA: TGCAGCGTTACCCCCGGGACTGATCAAGAGACCCAGTACTTC. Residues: CSVTPGTDQETQYF.

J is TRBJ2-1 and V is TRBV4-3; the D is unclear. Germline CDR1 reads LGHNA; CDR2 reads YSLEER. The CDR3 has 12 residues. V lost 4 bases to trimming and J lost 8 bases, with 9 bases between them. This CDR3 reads CASSPPSDEQFF. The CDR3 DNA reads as TGCGCCAGCAGCCCCCCATCGGATGAGCAGTTCTTC.

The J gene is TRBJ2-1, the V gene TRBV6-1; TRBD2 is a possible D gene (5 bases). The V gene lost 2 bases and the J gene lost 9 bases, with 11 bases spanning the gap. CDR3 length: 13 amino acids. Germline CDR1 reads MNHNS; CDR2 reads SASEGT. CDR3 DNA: TGTGCCAGCAGTGAAAGCGGCGAAGGTGAGCAGTTCTTC. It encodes CASSESGEGEQFF.

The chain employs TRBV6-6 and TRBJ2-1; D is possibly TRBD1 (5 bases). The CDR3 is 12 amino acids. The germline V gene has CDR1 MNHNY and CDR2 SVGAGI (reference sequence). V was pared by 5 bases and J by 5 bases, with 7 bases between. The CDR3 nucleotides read TGTGCCAGCAGTATCAGGGACAATGAGCAGTTCTTC. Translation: CASSIRDNEQFF.

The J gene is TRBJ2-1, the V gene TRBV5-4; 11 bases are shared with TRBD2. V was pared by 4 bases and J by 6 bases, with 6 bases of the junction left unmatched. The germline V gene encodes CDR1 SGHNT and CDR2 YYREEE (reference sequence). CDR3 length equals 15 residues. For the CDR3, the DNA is TGTGCCAGCAGCCATCGACTAGCGGGGCCCAATGAGCAGTTCTTC. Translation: CASSHRLAGPNEQFF.

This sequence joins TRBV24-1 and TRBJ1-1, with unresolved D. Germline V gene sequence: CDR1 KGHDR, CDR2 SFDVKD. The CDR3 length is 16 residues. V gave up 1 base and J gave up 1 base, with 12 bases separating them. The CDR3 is CATSDFGLGRNTEAFF. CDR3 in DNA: TGTGCCACCAGTGATTTTGGTCTGGGCAGGAACACTGAAGCTTTCTTT.

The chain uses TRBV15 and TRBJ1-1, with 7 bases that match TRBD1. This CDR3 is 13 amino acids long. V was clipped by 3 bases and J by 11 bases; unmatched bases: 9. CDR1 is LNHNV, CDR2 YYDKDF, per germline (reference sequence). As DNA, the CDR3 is TGTGCCACCAGCAGCCTACAGGGGATAGGGGCTTTCTTT. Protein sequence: CATSSLQGIGAFF.

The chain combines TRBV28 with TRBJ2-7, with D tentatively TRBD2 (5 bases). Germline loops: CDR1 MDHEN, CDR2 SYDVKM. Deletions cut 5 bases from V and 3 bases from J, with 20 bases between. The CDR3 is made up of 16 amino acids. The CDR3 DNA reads TGTGCCAGCAGTCCCACGGGGAAACCCTCAAACTACGAGCAGTACTTC. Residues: CASSPTGKPSNYEQYF. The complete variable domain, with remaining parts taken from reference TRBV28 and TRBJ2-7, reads DVKVTQSSRYLVKRTGEKVFLECVQDMDHENMFWYRQDPGLGLRLIYFSYDVKMKEKGDIPEGYSVSREKKERFSLILESASTNQTSMYLCASSPTGKPSNYEQYFGPGTRLTVT.

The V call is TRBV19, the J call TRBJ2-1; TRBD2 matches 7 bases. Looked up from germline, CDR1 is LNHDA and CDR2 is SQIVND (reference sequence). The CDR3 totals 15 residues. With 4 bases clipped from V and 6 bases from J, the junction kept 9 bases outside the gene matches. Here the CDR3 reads CASSRAGDVLNEQFF. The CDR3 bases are TGTGCCAGTAGTAGGGCGGGAGATGTCCTCAATGAGCAGTTCTTC.

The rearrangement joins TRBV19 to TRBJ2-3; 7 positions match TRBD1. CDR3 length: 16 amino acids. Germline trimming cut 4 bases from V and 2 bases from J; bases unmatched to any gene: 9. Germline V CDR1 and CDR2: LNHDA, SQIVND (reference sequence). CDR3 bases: TGTGCCAGTAGTACGCGCCTCGACAGGGCCACAGATACGCAGTATTTT. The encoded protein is CASSTRLDRATDTQYF.

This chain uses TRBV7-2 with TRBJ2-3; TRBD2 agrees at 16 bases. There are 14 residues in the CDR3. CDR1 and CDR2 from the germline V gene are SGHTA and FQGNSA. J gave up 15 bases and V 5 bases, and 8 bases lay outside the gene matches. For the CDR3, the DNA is TGTGCCAGCAGCCCCGGGACTAGCGGGAGGGTAACCTATTTT. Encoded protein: CASSPGTSGRVTYF.

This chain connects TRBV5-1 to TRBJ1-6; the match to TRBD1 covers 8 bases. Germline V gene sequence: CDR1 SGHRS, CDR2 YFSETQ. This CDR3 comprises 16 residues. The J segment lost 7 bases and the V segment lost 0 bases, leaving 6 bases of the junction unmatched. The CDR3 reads CASSLADRGRNSPLHF. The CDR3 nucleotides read TGCGCCAGCAGCTTGGCCGACAGGGGCCGCAATTCACCCCTCCACTTT.

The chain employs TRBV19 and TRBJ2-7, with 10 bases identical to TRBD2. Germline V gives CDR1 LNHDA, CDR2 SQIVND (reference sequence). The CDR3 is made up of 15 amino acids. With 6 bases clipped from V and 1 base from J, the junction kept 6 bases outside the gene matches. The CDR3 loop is CASSALAGASYEQYF. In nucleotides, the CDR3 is TGTGCCAGTAGCGCGCTAGCGGGAGCATCCTACGAGCAGTACTTC.

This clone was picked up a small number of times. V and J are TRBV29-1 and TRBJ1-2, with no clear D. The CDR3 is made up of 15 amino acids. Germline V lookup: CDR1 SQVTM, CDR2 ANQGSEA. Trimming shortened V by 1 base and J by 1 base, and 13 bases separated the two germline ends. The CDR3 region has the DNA TGCAGCGTTGAAGGGCCGTCCTCGGGTAACTATGGCTACACCTTC. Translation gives CSVEGPSSGNYGYTF.

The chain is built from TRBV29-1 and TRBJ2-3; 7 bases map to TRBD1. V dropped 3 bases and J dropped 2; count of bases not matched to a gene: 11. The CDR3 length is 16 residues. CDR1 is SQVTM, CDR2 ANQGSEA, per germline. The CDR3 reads CSVDGVRTGPTDTQYF. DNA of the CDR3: TGCAGCGTTGACGGGGTCAGGACAGGACCCACAGATACGCAGTATTTT.

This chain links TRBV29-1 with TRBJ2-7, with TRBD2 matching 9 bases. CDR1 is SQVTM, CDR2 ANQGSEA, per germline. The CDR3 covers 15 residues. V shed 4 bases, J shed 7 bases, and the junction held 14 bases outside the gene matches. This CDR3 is CSVVSGAGGTEEQYF. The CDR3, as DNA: TGCAGCGTTGTCTCAGGAGCGGGAGGAACGGAAGAGCAGTACTTC.

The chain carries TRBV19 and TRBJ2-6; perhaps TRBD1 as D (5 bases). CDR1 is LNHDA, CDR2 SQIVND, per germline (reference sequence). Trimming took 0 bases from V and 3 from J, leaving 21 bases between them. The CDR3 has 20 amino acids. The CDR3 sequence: CASSIEPRVRASLGANVLTF. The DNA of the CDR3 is TGTGCCAGTAGTATAGAACCCAGGGTTCGGGCCTCTCTTGGGGCCAACGTCCTGACTTTC.

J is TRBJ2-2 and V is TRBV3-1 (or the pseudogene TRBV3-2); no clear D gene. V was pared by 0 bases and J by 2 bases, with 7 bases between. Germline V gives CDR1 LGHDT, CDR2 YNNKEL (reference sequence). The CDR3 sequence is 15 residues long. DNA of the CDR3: TGTGCCAGCAGCCAAGACAGGTCAAACACCGGGGAGCTGTTTTTT. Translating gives CASSQDRSNTGELFF.

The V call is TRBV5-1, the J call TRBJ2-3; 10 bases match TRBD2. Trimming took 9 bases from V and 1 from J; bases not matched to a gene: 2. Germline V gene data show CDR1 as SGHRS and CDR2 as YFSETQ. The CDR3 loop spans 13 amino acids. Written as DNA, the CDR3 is TGCGCCACAGGGACTAGCGGCACAGATACGCAGTATTTT. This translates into CATGTSGTDTQYF. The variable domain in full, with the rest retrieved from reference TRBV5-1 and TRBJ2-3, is KAGVTQTPRYLIKTRGQQVTLSCSPISGHRSVSWYQQTPGQGLQFLFEYFSETQRNKGNFPGRFSGRQFSNSRSEMNVSTLELGDSALYLCATGTSGTDTQYFGPGTRLTVL.

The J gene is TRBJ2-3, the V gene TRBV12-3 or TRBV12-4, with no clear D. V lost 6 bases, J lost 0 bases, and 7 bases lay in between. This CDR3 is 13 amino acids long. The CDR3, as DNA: TGTGCCAGCAGATCCTCTAGCACAGATACGCAGTATTTT. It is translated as CASRSSSTDTQYF.

CDR3 nucleotides: TGTGCCACCAGTGACCCCGGGACTAGCGGCCTGCCCGTGAATGAGCAGTTCTTC. It encodes CATSDPGTSGLPVNEQFF. The chain joins TRBV24-1 to TRBJ2-1, with 11 bases matching TRBD2. CDR3 size: 18 residues. Trimming removed 4 bases from V and 7 bases from J; junction bases left unmatched: 14. Germline V gene lookup returns CDR1 KGHDR and CDR2 SFDVKD.